This record concerns one TCR beta chain sequence. Antigen: not known. Partitioning of CD4+ cells yielded a CD45RA+ naive subset and a CD45RA-negative memory subset. The record originates from a study of shared clonotypes between healthy human individuals. Study-wide findings and caveats: Tissues were not sampled, only blood, and their repertoires likely differ.

In the original processing: ImmunoSEQ junction-only sequences lacked quality scores, so their filtering differed. Profiling relied on immunoSEQ multiplex PCR, and the TCRdb table lists in-frame clones only, not all of them. The V and J calls and clone size are taken from that table; D and trimming were inferred from the DNA. The table shows around 980,000 clones, with about four fifths occurring only once. This sequence originates from a man between 18 and 29 years old in good health. Some clones in this sample may be carry-over from other donors' samples. Sequenced sample: memory CD4+ T cells from PBMCs. Subset reported: CD45RA-negative fraction.

CDR3 in amino acids: CASSEVDRSTDTQYF. DNA for the CDR3: TGTGCCAGCAGTGAAGTGGACAGGAGCACAGATACGCAGTATTTT. This chain uses TRBV6-1 with TRBJ2-3; 7 bases line up with TRBD1. This CDR3 has 15 amino acids. J gave up 0 bases and V 1 base, and 1 base lay outside the gene matches. Germline CDR1 MNHNS, CDR2 SASEGT.